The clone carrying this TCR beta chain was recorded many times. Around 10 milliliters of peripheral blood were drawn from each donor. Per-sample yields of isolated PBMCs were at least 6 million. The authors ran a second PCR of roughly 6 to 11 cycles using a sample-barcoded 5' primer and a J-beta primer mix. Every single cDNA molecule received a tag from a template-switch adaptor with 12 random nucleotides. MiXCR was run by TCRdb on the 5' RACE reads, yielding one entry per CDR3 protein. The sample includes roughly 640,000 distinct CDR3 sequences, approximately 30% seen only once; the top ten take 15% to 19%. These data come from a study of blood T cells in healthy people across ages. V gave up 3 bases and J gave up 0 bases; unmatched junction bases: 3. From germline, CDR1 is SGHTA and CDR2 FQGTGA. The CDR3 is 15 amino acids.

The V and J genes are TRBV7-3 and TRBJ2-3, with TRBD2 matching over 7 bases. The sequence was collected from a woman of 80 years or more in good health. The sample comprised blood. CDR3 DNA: TGTGCCAGCAGCTTTCGGCGGGGGAGCACAGATACGCAGTATTTT. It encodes CASSFRRGSTDTQYF.